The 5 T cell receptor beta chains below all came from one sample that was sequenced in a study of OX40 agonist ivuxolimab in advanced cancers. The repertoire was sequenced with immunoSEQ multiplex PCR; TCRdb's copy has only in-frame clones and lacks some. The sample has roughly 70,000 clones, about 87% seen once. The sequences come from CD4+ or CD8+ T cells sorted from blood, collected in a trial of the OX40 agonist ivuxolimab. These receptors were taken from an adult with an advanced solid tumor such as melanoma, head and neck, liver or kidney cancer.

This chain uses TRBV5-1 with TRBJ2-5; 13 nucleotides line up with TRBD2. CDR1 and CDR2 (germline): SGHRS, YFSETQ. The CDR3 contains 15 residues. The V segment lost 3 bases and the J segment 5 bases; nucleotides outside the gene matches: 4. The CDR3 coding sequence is TGCGCCAGCAGCTCCGGACTAGCGGGAGTGGAGACCCAGTACTTC. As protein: CASSSGLAGVETQYF.

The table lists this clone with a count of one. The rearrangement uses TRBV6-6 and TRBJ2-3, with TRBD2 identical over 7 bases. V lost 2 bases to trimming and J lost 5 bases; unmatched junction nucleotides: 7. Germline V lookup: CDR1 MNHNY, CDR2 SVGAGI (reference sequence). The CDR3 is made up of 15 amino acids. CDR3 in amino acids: CASSYGGGSLDTQYF. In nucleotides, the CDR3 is TGTGCCAGCAGTTACGGGGGAGGGAGCCTAGATACGCAGTATTTT.

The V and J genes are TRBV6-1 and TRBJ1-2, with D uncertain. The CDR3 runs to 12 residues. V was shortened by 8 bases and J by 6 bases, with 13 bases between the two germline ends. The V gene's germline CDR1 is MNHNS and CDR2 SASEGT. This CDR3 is CASHMNTNGYTF. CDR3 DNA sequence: TGTGCCAGCCATATGAACACCAATGGCTACACCTTC.

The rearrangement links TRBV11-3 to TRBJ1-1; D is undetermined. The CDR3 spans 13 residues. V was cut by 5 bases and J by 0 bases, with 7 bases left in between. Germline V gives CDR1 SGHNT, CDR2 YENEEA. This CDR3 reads CASSPSMNTEAFF. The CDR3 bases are TGTGCCAGCAGCCCCTCAATGAACACTGAAGCTTTCTTT.

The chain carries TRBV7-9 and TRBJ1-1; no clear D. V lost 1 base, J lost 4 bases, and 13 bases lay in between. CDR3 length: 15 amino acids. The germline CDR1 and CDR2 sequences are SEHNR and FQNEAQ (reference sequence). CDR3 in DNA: TGTGCCAGCAGCTTAGAGGGCCCGAGGGTCACTGAAGCTTTCTTT. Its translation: CASSLEGPRVTEAFF. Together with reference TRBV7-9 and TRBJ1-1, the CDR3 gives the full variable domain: DTGVSQNPRHKITKRGQNVTFRCDPISEHNRLYWYRQTLGQGPEFLTYFQNEAQLEKSRLLSDRFSAERPKGSFSTLEIQRTEQGDSAMYLCASSLEGPRVTEAFFGQGTRLTVV.